This is a list of T cell receptor beta chains from one sample in a study of T cells expressing NK-cell markers. Reprocessing the 5' RACE reads, TCRdb reports a single entry for every CDR3 protein and omits DNA. This table holds about 160,000 distinct CDR3 sequences. Sequencing was carried out using blood T cells: a sorted CD56 or NKG2C T cell subset, CD4+ or CD8+ T cells, or bulk PBMC T cells (not recorded which). The receptors shown here come from a man aged 18-70 years in good health. Both conserved end residues are part of each CDR3.

cdr3_length: 11; j_call: TRBJ2-1; v_call: TRBV6-5; cdr3_aa: CASSSVSEQFF
cdr3_length: 15; j_call: TRBJ2-5; v_call: TRBV7-2; cdr3_aa: CASSSLTGDLGTQYF
cdr3_length: 19; j_call: TRBJ1-5; v_call: TRBV28; cdr3_aa: CASSFLSSGTGQGNQPQHF
cdr3_length: 15; j_call: TRBJ2-5; v_call: TRBV12-3/TRBV12-4; cdr3_aa: CASSHFRGRVETQYF
cdr3_length: 15; j_call: TRBJ1-2; v_call: TRBV9; cdr3_aa: CASSEGTGAFYGYTF
cdr3_length: 16; j_call: TRBJ2-4; v_call: TRBV7-8; cdr3_aa: CASSPRTSLAKNIQYF
cdr3_length: 13; j_call: TRBJ1-1; v_call: TRBV4-1; cdr3_aa: CASSQGSHLEAFF
cdr3_length: 14; j_call: TRBJ1-2; v_call: TRBV15; cdr3_aa: CATSRDRGSYGYTF
cdr3_length: 16; j_call: TRBJ2-7; v_call: TRBV7-6; cdr3_aa: CASSLDTGTLTMEQYF
cdr3_length: 15; j_call: TRBJ1-2; v_call: TRBV7-2; cdr3_aa: CASSLGTGSGYGYTF
cdr3_length: 14; j_call: TRBJ2-7; v_call: TRBV5-1; cdr3_aa: CASSRRDRDHEQYF
cdr3_length: 16; j_call: TRBJ1-3; v_call: TRBV7-8; cdr3_aa: CASSQVQFSSGNTIYF
cdr3_length: 13; j_call: TRBJ1-2; v_call: TRBV7-9; cdr3_aa: CASSPSTGYGYTF
cdr3_length: 14; j_call: TRBJ2-7; v_call: TRBV11-2; cdr3_aa: CASSPEWSSYEQYF
cdr3_length: 13; j_call: TRBJ2-7; v_call: TRBV19; cdr3_aa: CASSIGQGNEQYF
cdr3_length: 15; j_call: TRBJ2-5; v_call: TRBV7-9; cdr3_aa: CASSLVVPLGETQYF
cdr3_length: 15; j_call: TRBJ2-1; v_call: TRBV18; cdr3_aa: CASSPSDVLYNEQFF
cdr3_length: 15; j_call: TRBJ1-1; v_call: TRBV4-1; cdr3_aa: CASSPRTGREPEAFF
cdr3_length: 15; j_call: TRBJ2-1; v_call: TRBV7-8; cdr3_aa: CASSSPGLAYNEQFF
cdr3_length: 16; j_call: TRBJ2-7; v_call: TRBV12-3/TRBV12-4; cdr3_aa: CASSSRSDRVLYEQYF
cdr3_length: 16; j_call: TRBJ2-1; v_call: TRBV7-9; cdr3_aa: CASSPEGSSSYNEQFF
cdr3_length: 15; j_call: TRBJ2-7; v_call: TRBV28; cdr3_aa: CASSISGGSSYEQYF
cdr3_length: 15; j_call: TRBJ1-2; v_call: TRBV6-2/TRBV6-3; cdr3_aa: CASSTPQGWDYGYTF
cdr3_length: 17; j_call: TRBJ2-7; v_call: TRBV5-1; cdr3_aa: CASSSRLAGGPGYEQYF
cdr3_length: 15; j_call: TRBJ1-6; v_call: TRBV20-1; cdr3_aa: CSAIGRPRGYSPLHF
cdr3_length: 15; j_call: TRBJ1-2; v_call: TRBV12-3/TRBV12-4; cdr3_aa: CASSPRQGGRYGYTF
cdr3_length: 12; j_call: TRBJ1-2; v_call: TRBV6-5; cdr3_aa: CASRNRNRGYTF
cdr3_length: 16; j_call: TRBJ1-1; v_call: TRBV11-2; cdr3_aa: CASSPSLQGIDTEAFF
cdr3_length: 15; j_call: TRBJ2-1; v_call: TRBV5-1; cdr3_aa: CASSLLGLEYNEQFF
cdr3_length: 14; j_call: TRBJ1-4; v_call: TRBV2; cdr3_aa: CASSEGLGREKLFF
cdr3_length: 14; j_call: TRBJ2-7; v_call: TRBV25-1; cdr3_aa: CASSELGRNYEQYF
cdr3_length: 16; j_call: TRBJ2-7; v_call: TRBV6-1; cdr3_aa: CASSPSLAGEAYEQYF
cdr3_length: 18; j_call: TRBJ1-2; v_call: TRBV7-8; cdr3_aa: CASSPNVRGAFPNYGYTF
cdr3_length: 14; j_call: TRBJ1-4; v_call: TRBV7-9; cdr3_aa: CASTAREPREKLFF
cdr3_length: 16; j_call: TRBJ2-5; v_call: TRBV11-2; cdr3_aa: CASSLVALAGAETQYF
cdr3_length: 16; j_call: TRBJ1-1; v_call: TRBV11-2; cdr3_aa: CASSPAGRTVNTEAFF
cdr3_length: 16; j_call: TRBJ2-3; v_call: TRBV24-1; cdr3_aa: CATSESPGPAPDTQYF
cdr3_length: 13; j_call: TRBJ2-2; v_call: TRBV20-1; cdr3_aa: CSGSGGASGELFF
cdr3_length: 15; j_call: TRBJ2-3; v_call: TRBV7-9; cdr3_aa: CASRLLATKADTQYF
cdr3_length: 16; j_call: TRBJ2-1; v_call: TRBV10-3; cdr3_aa: CAISESGVSSYNEQFF
cdr3_length: 14; j_call: TRBJ2-7; v_call: TRBV27; cdr3_aa: CASSSGTANYEQYF
cdr3_length: 16; j_call: TRBJ2-3; v_call: TRBV15; cdr3_aa: CATSRGLSLSTDTQYF
cdr3_length: 15; j_call: TRBJ1-2; v_call: TRBV29-1; cdr3_aa: CSVEGTPGVNYGYTF
cdr3_length: 16; j_call: TRBJ2-3; v_call: TRBV7-3; cdr3_aa: CASSLGGGPGTDTQYF
cdr3_length: 12; j_call: TRBJ1-1; v_call: TRBV6-4; cdr3_aa: CATLTPNTEAFF